The next 30 T cell receptor beta chains were all read from a single sample in a study of chemoradiotherapy in HPV16-positive cancers. Produced via immunoSEQ multiplex PCR; TCRdb's table is partial and in-frame only. The repertoire consists of about 7,000 clones, with about 80% occurring once and the leading ten covering roughly 3.7%. The sample was taken from a patient who underwent chemoradiotherapy. The receptor set was obtained from a human donor with HPV-associated anogenital cancer.

This rearrangement joins TRBV29-1 to TRBJ2-7, with 7 bases aligning to TRBD1. Unmatched junction bases numbered 10, after V lost 4 bases and J lost 7 bases. The CDR3 contains 13 residues. Per germline, CDR1 SQVTM and CDR2 ANQGSEA. CDR3 sequence (DNA): TGCAGCGTTGCCCCTATAAAACAGGGGGAGCAGTACTTC. This codes for CSVAPIKQGEQYF.

This sequence joins TRBV19 and TRBJ2-7; 9 positions agree with TRBD2. V shed 5 bases and J 2 bases; nucleotides not matched to a gene: 16. CDR1 is LNHDA, CDR2 SQIVND, per germline (reference sequence). CDR3 length equals 18 residues. This CDR3 is CASSQKGSAGGIPYEQYF. DNA of the CDR3: TGTGCCAGTAGTCAGAAAGGGAGTGCGGGAGGGATACCCTACGAGCAGTACTTC.

This chain links TRBV28 with TRBJ2-7; 9 bases align to TRBD1. This CDR3 has 14 amino acids. Germline V lookup: CDR1 MDHEN, CDR2 SYDVKM. J lost 3 bases, V lost 2 bases, and 2 bases had no gene match. CDR3 residues: CASSLGGQGYEQYF. The DNA for the CDR3 is TGTGCCAGCAGTTTAGGGGGACAGGGCTACGAGCAGTACTTC.

The chain has TRBV5-1 and TRBJ1-2, with TRBD1 matching 7 bases. V gave up 3 bases and J gave up 3 bases; unmatched junction bases: 8. This CDR3 has 15 residues. Germline values: CDR1 SGHRS, CDR2 YFSETQ. The CDR3 sequence: CASSSFPGQDYGYTF. CDR3 nucleotides: TGCGCCAGCAGCTCTTTCCCCGGACAGGACTATGGCTACACCTTC.

This chain links TRBV5-1 with TRBJ1-2; TRBD1 matches 8 bases. Germline CDR1 reads SGHRS; CDR2 reads YFSETQ. After removal of 2 bases from V and 0 bases from J, the junction contained 3 bases not matched to a gene. This CDR3 region has 15 residues. In DNA, the CDR3 is TGCGCCAGCAGCTTTACACAGGGGGCTAACTATGGCTACACCTTC. Its translation: CASSFTQGANYGYTF. The entire variable domain, with the rest obtained from reference TRBV5-1 and TRBJ1-2, is as follows: KAGVTQTPRYLIKTRGQQVTLSCSPISGHRSVSWYQQTPGQGLQFLFEYFSETQRNKGNFPGRFSGRQFSNSRSEMNVSTLELGDSALYLCASSFTQGANYGYTFGSGTRLTVV.

This clone occurred a few times. The rearrangement links TRBV7-9 to TRBJ2-7, with 8 bases that match TRBD2. CDR1 and CDR2 (germline): SEHNR, FQNEAQ (reference sequence). J gave up 5 bases and V 4 bases, and 10 bases lay outside the gene matches. CDR3 size: 15 residues. CDR3 bases: TGTGCCAGCAGCTCGGGCGCCTTTAGCGGGGACGAGCAGTACTTC. Its protein product is CASSSGAFSGDEQYF.

V is TRBV4-1 and J is TRBJ1-2; 8 nucleotides line up with TRBD1. Germline V gives CDR1 MGHRA, CDR2 YSYEKL. With V trimmed by 5 bases and J by 8 bases, 7 bases remained unmatched. This CDR3 has 13 residues. The CDR3 spells CASSDRGGNGYTF. CDR3 in DNA: TGCGCCAGCAGCGACAGGGGCGGTAACGGCTACACCTTC.

The chain has TRBV2 and TRBJ2-5; no reliable D call. Germline-derived CDR1 and CDR2 are SNHLY and FYNNEI. The CDR3 contains 14 residues. V was trimmed by 5 bases and J by 4 bases, leaving 14 bases between them. In DNA form, the CDR3 reads TGTGCCAGCAGTACCGAGCAGCCCCCAGAGACCCAGTACTTC. It specifies CASSTEQPPETQYF. Full variable domain (remainder filled in from reference TRBV2 and TRBJ2-5): EPEVTQTPSHQVTQMGQEVILRCVPISNHLYFYWYRQILGQKVEFLVSFYNNEISEKSEIFDDQFSVERPDGSNFTLKIRSTKLEDSAMYFCASSTEQPPETQYFGPGTRLLVL.

V and J are TRBV4-2 and TRBJ2-5; 7 bases match TRBD2. Unmatched junction bases numbered 10, after V lost 1 base and J lost 2 bases. This CDR3 region has 17 residues. CDR1 is LGHNA and CDR2 is YNFKEQ in the germline V gene. The CDR3 protein is CASSQARTSDLQETQYF. The CDR3 DNA sequence: TGTGCCAGCAGCCAAGCACGTACTAGCGACCTTCAAGAGACCCAGTACTTC.

V and J are TRBV30 and TRBJ2-7; possibly TRBD2 for D (5 bases). Germline CDR1 GTSNPN, CDR2 SVGIG (reference sequence). The CDR3 runs to 12 residues. The V end lost 4 bases, the J end lost 7 bases, and 14 bases lay between the germline ends. In DNA form, the CDR3 reads TGTGCCTGGATGACCCTTTCGGGAGAGCAGTACTTC. Protein sequence: CAWMTLSGEQYF.

The chain links TRBV6-5 to TRBJ1-2; no firm D call. CDR3 length: 14 residues. Deletions cut 6 bases from V and 8 bases from J, with 19 bases between. CDR1 is MNHEY and CDR2 is SVGAGI in the germline V gene. This CDR3 is CASRSNRLGNGYTF. Here the CDR3 DNA reads TGTGCCAGCAGATCGAACCGGTTGGGGAACGGCTACACCTTC.

This clone was recorded a few times. This sequence joins TRBV18 and TRBJ1-2, with D tentatively TRBD1 (6 bases). The CDR3 loop spans 16 amino acids. Germline loops: CDR1 KGHSH, CDR2 LQKENI. With 2 bases removed from V and 2 bases from J, the gap between germline ends came to 15 bases. DNA for the CDR3: TGTGCCAGCTCACCAGTCCAGGGGAGGGAAAACTATGGCTACACCTTC. It encodes CASSPVQGRENYGYTF.

The chain carries TRBV7-9 and TRBJ2-4; D is uncertain. Germline-derived CDR1 and CDR2 are SEHNR and FQNEAQ (reference sequence). V was shortened by 5 bases and J by 1 base, with 12 bases between the two germline ends. This CDR3 comprises 15 residues. CDR3 sequence (DNA): TGTGCCAGCAGCCTCGCCGAGGCTGCCAAAAACATTCAGTACTTC. Its translation: CASSLAEAAKNIQYF.

This clone has only a few counts. The chain couples TRBV4-1 to TRBJ1-1; a weak D match, TRBD1 (6 bases). The germline V gene encodes CDR1 MGHRA and CDR2 YSYEKL. This CDR3 spans 13 amino acids. Between the trimmed V and J ends, which lost 4 bases and 5 bases, there was a span of 11 bases. Written as DNA, the CDR3 is TGCGCCAGCAGCCCGAGAGGGGGGACTGAAGCTTTCTTT. Encoded protein: CASSPRGGTEAFF.

The chain employs TRBV7-9 and TRBJ2-2; 12 bases fit TRBD2. The length of the CDR3 is 16 residues. The ends lost 5 bases at V and 3 bases at J; junction bases unmatched: 4. The germline gives CDR1 SEHNR, CDR2 FQNEAQ (reference sequence). This CDR3 reads CASSPRLAGDTGELFF. CDR3 sequence (DNA): TGTGCCAGCAGCCCCCGACTAGCGGGGGACACCGGGGAGCTGTTTTTT.

The chain is built from TRBV5-1 and TRBJ2-5, with D possibly TRBD2 on 6 matching bases. V lost 0 bases, J lost 4 bases, and 13 bases lay in between. Germline V gene sequence: CDR1 SGHRS, CDR2 YFSETQ. The CDR3 contains 15 residues. The CDR3 bases are TGCGCCAGCAGCTTGGAAGCGGGCCGGGGAGAGACCCAGTACTTC. Translated: CASSLEAGRGETQYF. Full variable domain (rest looked up from reference TRBV5-1 and TRBJ2-5): KAGVTQTPRYLIKTRGQQVTLSCSPISGHRSVSWYQQTPGQGLQFLFEYFSETQRNKGNFPGRFSGRQFSNSRSEMNVSTLELGDSALYLCASSLEAGRGETQYFGPGTRLLVL.

This chain links TRBV10-3 with TRBJ1-4; D not resolved. The germline V gene encodes CDR1 ENHRY and CDR2 SYGVKD. V was clipped by 0 bases and J by 5 bases, with 7 bases between them. The CDR3 runs to 14 residues. CDR3 residues: CAISESPPNEKLFF. Written as DNA, the CDR3 is TGTGCCATCAGTGAGTCGCCACCGAATGAAAAACTGTTTTTT.

The chain is built from TRBV7-2 and TRBJ1-2; no firm D call. CDR1 SGHTA and CDR2 FQGNSA come from the germline V gene. V lost 0 bases and J 4 bases, leaving 9 bases between the germline ends. The CDR3 covers 14 residues. The CDR3 region is CASSLATSIYGYTF. CDR3 sequence (DNA): TGTGCCAGCAGCTTAGCGACGTCGATCTATGGCTACACCTTC.

The chain joins TRBV6-5 to TRBJ1-1; tentatively, D is TRBD1 (6 bases). The V end was cut by 7 bases, the J end by 1 base, with 13 bases between. CDR1 and CDR2 from the germline V gene are MNHEY and SVGAGI. There are 14 residues in the CDR3. The CDR3 coding sequence is TGTGCCAGCAAAGAGGACAGCTCGAACACTGAAGCTTTCTTT. It codes for CASKEDSSNTEAFF.

The chain combines TRBV6-5 with TRBJ2-2, with 8 bases fitting TRBD1. V shed 0 bases and J 5 bases; nucleotides not matched to a gene: 2. This CDR3 has 15 residues. Germline assignment: CDR1 MNHEY and CDR2 SVGAGI. CDR3 loop: CASSYSNRGTGELFF. DNA of the CDR3: TGTGCCAGCAGTTACTCGAACAGGGGGACCGGGGAGCTGTTTTTT.

This clone was observed a handful of times. The chain recombines TRBV29-1 with TRBJ2-1; TRBD1 or TRBD2 may be the D gene (5 bases each). The germline V and J ends were trimmed by 7 bases and 16 bases, with 20 bases remaining between them. The CDR3 has 11 amino acids. The V gene's germline CDR1 is SQVTM and CDR2 ANQGSEA. The CDR3 nucleotides read TGCAGCGCTAGAGTGGGACCCCCCACCTTCTTC. It translates to CSARVGPPTFF.

The rearrangement links TRBV28 to TRBJ1-2, with D possibly being TRBD1 (6 bases). This CDR3 spans 14 amino acids. Germline V gene lookup returns CDR1 MDHEN and CDR2 SYDVKM. Trimming pared 6 bases from V and 0 bases from J, leaving 11 bases between. CDR3 protein: CASSLGQTNYGYTF. As DNA, the CDR3 is TGTGCCAGCAGCCTTGGACAGACTAACTATGGCTACACCTTC.

The gene calls are TRBV6-6 and TRBJ2-7; D call uncertain. Trimming left V 1 base short and J 5 bases short, with 12 bases between. Germline CDR1 and CDR2: MNHNY and SVGAGI (reference sequence). The CDR3 runs to 14 residues. The CDR3 region is CASSYYSERDEQYF. CDR3 sequence (DNA): TGTGCCAGCAGTTACTACTCCGAACGCGACGAGCAGTACTTC.

This chain uses TRBV5-4 with TRBJ1-5, with a weak D call TRBD1 (5 bases). The CDR3 spans 16 residues. Trimming removed 0 bases at V and 1 base at J, with 11 bases between. Germline V gene data show CDR1 as SGHNT and CDR2 as YYREEE (reference sequence). In nucleotides, the CDR3 is TGTGCCAGCAGCTTGGGGGGGAGTGACAGCAATCAGCCCCAGCATTTT. Residues: CASSLGGSDSNQPQHF. Drawing the rest from reference TRBV5-4 and TRBJ1-5, the complete variable domain is ETGVTQSPTHLIKTRGQQVTLRCSSQSGHNTVSWYQQALGQGPQFIFQYYREEENGRGNFPPRFSGLQFPNYSSELNVNALELDDSALYLCASSLGGSDSNQPQHFGDGTRLSIL.

The rearrangement uses TRBV13 and TRBJ2-7; TRBD2 might be the D (5 bases). V shed 6 bases and J shed 3 bases, with 12 bases lying between them. The germline CDR1 and CDR2 sequences are PRHDT and FYEKMQ (reference sequence). The CDR3 is 13 residues long. This chain's CDR3 is CASSWTLFYEQYF. CDR3 sequence (DNA): TGTGCCAGCAGTTGGACTCTCTTCTACGAGCAGTACTTC.

V and J are TRBV7-8 and TRBJ2-7, with 8 bases aligning to TRBD1. Germline loops: CDR1 SGHVS, CDR2 FQNEAQ. The CDR3 extends over 13 amino acids. J lost 4 bases, V lost 5 bases, and 4 bases had no gene match. The CDR3 is CASSRDRRYEQYF. The CDR3, as DNA: TGTGCCAGCAGCCGGGACAGGAGATACGAGCAGTACTTC.

This CDR3 reads CASSSLGVTMNTEAFF. The CDR3 DNA reads TGTGCCAGCAGTAGTCTTGGGGTAACTATGAACACTGAAGCTTTCTTT. This sequence joins TRBV5-4 and TRBJ1-1; D not resolved. Germline-derived CDR1 and CDR2 are SGHNT and YYREEE (reference sequence). V was trimmed by 5 bases and J by 0 bases, leaving 17 bases between them. The CDR3 contains 16 residues.

The V gene is TRBV28, the J gene TRBJ1-2; tentative D call: TRBD1 (5 bases). The CDR3 is made up of 13 amino acids. CDR1 is MDHEN, CDR2 SYDVKM, per germline. The V end was cut by 4 bases, the J end by 4 bases, with 10 bases between. The CDR3 loop reads CASSSGLVYGYTF. In DNA form, the CDR3 reads TGTGCCAGCAGTTCAGGGCTTGTCTATGGCTACACCTTC.

This sequence joins TRBV30 and TRBJ1-5; perhaps TRBD1 as D (5 bases). Germline CDR1 is GTSNPN and CDR2 is SVGIG (reference sequence). V dropped 0 bases and J dropped 4 bases, with 16 bases sitting between them. The CDR3 runs to 16 residues. CDR3 nucleotides: TGTGCCTGGAGTGTTGCCTCGGCGGGGGTGAATCAGCCCCAGCATTTT. As protein: CAWSVASAGVNQPQHF. Combining the CDR3 with reference TRBV30 and TRBJ1-5 gives the whole variable domain SQTIHQWPATLVQPVGSPLSLECTVEGTSNPNLYWYRQAAGRGLQLLFYSVGIGQISSEVPQNLSASRPQDRQFILSSKKLLLSDSGFYLCAWSVASAGVNQPQHFGDGTRLSIL.

The chain links TRBV11-1 to TRBJ2-3; D unclear. Looked up from germline, CDR1 is SGHAT and CDR2 is FQDESV (reference sequence). The CDR3 length is 13 residues. V lost 8 bases, J lost 5 bases, and 14 bases lay in between. The chain's CDR3 is CASGMRSLDTQYF. CDR3 bases: TGTGCCAGCGGGATGCGGTCTTTAGATACGCAGTATTTT.